The rows below give T cell receptor beta chains drawn from one sample of a study of T-cell reconstitution after alpha-beta-depleted transplantation in children. TCRdb re-called the PCR reads with MiXCR, one entry per CDR3 protein. The sample contains about 410,000 distinct CDR3 sequences, about 20% of which appear only once. The sequencing used PBMCs from the stem cell graft donor, collected from the stem cell graft. The origin of the receptors is a human donor who donated a stem cell graft to a child with acute myeloid leukemia. Each CDR3 is given with its conserved first and last residue. D genes are given only for firm matches. Where a row states a size, it is once, few, many or the class of an expanded clone; other rows omit it.

V,J,D,size,DNA,CDR3
TRBV7-9,TRBJ2-5,TRBD1,-,TGTGCCAGCAGCTTGGACAGGGTGGAAGAGACCCAGTACTTC,CASSLDRVEETQYF
TRBV5-1,TRBJ1-1,-,few,TGCGCCAGCAGCCCCTCGGGGGGTGAAGCTTTCTTT,CASSPSGGEAFF
TRBV10-3,TRBJ2-7,TRBD2,few,TGTGCCATCAGAGGACTAGCGGGAGCCTGGGAGCAGTACTTC,CAIRGLAGAWEQYF
TRBV20-1,TRBJ2-7,-,few,TGCAGTGCTAGAGCCCCGCAGGGAACTAGCTACGAGCAGTACTTC,CSARAPQGTSYEQYF
TRBV5-1,TRBJ2-2,-,-,TGCGCCAGCAGCACCGGGACTCCCACCGGGGAGCTGTTTTTT,CASSTGTPTGELFF
TRBV11-1,TRBJ1-1,-,-,TGTGCCAGCAGCTTAGACTTGGGGAACAGACCGAACACTGAAGCTTTCTTT,CASSLDLGNRPNTEAFF
TRBV7-8,TRBJ2-5,TRBD2,few,TGTGCCAGCAGCCTACCGACTAGCGGACAAGAGACCCAGTACTTC,CASSLPTSGQETQYF
TRBV9,TRBJ2-1,TRBD1,few,TGTGCCAGCAGTCGTGGGACAGGGCCCAATGAGCAGTTCTTC,CASSRGTGPNEQFF
TRBV7-9,TRBJ2-1,-,-,TGTGCCAGCAGCTTATCCCGGGACCCGCCTGGGCAGTTCTTC,CASSLSRDPPGQFF
TRBV7-7,TRBJ2-2,-,many,TGTGCTAGCAGCCCCATAAACACCGGGGAGCTGTTTTTT,CASSPINTGELFF
TRBV12-3/TRBV12-4,TRBJ2-7,TRBD2,many,TGTGCCAGCAGTTCCGGGACTAGCGTCTCCTACGAGCAGTACTTC,CASSSGTSVSYEQYF
TRBV12-3/TRBV12-4,TRBJ2-5,-,few,TGTGCCAGCAGTTTTTCAGGGGAGCCCAAGACCCAGTACTTC,CASSFSGEPKTQYF
TRBV27,TRBJ2-7,-,once,TGTGCCAGCAGATGGACAGTATCCTCCTACGAGCAGTACTTC,CASRWTVSSYEQYF
TRBV12-3/TRBV12-4,TRBJ1-4,-,few,TGTGCCAGCAGTTTGAGGCAGCGCAATGAAAAACTGTTTTTT,CASSLRQRNEKLFF
TRBV5-6,TRBJ2-7,-,once,TGTGCCAGCAGCTTGTCTTTCGGATCCTACGAGCAGTACTTC,CASSLSFGSYEQYF
TRBV12-3/TRBV12-4,TRBJ1-5,TRBD1,few,TGTGCCAGCAGTTTAGCGCTGGAGACAGGGTTTTTTAATCAGCCCCAGCATTTT,CASSLALETGFFNQPQHF